This TCR beta chain was documented in a study of a mutant IDH1 vaccine in newly diagnosed glioma. For the study at large: Radiotherapy alone preceded vaccination by 4-6 weeks; alternatively, vaccination started with temozolomide cycles. Patients under treatment included approximately 60% males and about 40% females and had a mean age of around 37 years. Patients had received radiotherapy, temozolomide, or both previously, most receiving both.

As for time point: week 35, safety follow-up. Every single dose of the vaccine, 300 ug of mutant IDH1 20-mer peptide, came with topical imiquimod. In the case of this clone: Its specificity is unknown.

The CDR3 loop spans 15 amino acids. V was shortened by 4 bases and J by 0 bases, with 10 bases between the two germline ends. Germline CDR1 reads SNHLY; CDR2 reads FYNNEI. Using immunoSEQ multiplex PCR, the repertoire was profiled, and TCRdb retains in-frame clones only, with some absent. The data contain tens of thousands of clones, roughly three quarters of them singletons. The sample consisted of PBMCs, taken from a glioma patient whose treatment included an IDH1 peptide vaccine. The chain uses TRBV2 and TRBJ1-5; D remains ambiguous. This clonotype was sampled from a woman in her 40s with glioma. CDR3 protein: CASSVVGYSNQPQHF. The CDR3 coding sequence is TGTGCCAGCAGTGTAGTAGGGTATAGCAATCAGCCCCAGCATTTT.